This entry is about one T cell receptor (beta chain). The data were taken from a study of CD8 T cells in Susac syndrome. RNA totalling roughly 0.5 to 1 ug underwent reverse transcription with random hexamers. Coverage of TCR beta CDR3 amplification by immunoSEQ multiplex PCR extended to 54 Vbeta and 13 Jbeta. Each CDR3 protein gets one entry after TCRdb re-called the immunoSEQ multiplex PCR reads with MiXCR. The table lists 130,000 to 150,000 distinct CDR3 sequences, 94% of them singletons. The trim removed 2 bases at V and 2 bases at J, leaving 8 bases unmatched. This CDR3 contains 17 residues. Per germline, CDR1 KGHDR and CDR2 SFDVKD.

The sample comprised CD8+ T cells from PBMCs. The rearrangement uses TRBV24-1 and TRBJ2-3, with 8 bases lining up with TRBD2. This clonotype was obtained from a human donor in good health. CDR3 coding DNA: TGTGCCACCAGTGATTCGACCGGACTAGCAACCACAGATACGCAGTATTTT. Translation gives CATSDSTGLATTDTQYF.